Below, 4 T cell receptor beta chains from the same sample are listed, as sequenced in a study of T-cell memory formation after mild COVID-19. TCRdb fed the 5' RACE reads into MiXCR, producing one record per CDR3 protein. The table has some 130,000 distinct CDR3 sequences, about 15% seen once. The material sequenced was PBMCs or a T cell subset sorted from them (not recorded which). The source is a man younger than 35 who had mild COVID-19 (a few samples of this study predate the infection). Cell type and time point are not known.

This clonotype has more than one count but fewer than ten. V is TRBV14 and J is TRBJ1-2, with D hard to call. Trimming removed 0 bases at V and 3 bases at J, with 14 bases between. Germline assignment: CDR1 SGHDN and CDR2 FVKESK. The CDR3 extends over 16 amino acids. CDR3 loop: CASSQDSTVKDYGYTF. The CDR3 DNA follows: TGTGCCAGCAGCCAAGATAGTACAGTGAAGGACTATGGCTACACCTTC.

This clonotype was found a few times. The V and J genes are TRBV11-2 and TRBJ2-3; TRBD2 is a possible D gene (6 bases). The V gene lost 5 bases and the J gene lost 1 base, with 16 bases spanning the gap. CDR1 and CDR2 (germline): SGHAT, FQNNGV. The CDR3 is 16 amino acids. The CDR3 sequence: CASSIRGGDGTDTQYF. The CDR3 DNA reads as TGTGCCAGCAGCATACGGGGCGGGGACGGCACAGATACGCAGTATTTT.

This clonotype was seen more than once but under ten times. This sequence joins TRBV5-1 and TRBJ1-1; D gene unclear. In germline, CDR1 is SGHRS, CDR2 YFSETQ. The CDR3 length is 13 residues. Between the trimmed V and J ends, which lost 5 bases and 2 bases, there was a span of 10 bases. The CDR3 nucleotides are TGCGCCAGCAGGGCAGAGATCAACACTGAAGCTTTCTTT. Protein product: CASRAEINTEAFF.

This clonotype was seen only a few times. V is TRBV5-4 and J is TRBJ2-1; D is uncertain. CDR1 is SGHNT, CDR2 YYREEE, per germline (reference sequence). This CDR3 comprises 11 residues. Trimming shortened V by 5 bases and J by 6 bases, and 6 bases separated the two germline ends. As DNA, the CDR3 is TGTGCCAGCAGACAATTCAATGAGCAGTTCTTC. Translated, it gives CASRQFNEQFF.